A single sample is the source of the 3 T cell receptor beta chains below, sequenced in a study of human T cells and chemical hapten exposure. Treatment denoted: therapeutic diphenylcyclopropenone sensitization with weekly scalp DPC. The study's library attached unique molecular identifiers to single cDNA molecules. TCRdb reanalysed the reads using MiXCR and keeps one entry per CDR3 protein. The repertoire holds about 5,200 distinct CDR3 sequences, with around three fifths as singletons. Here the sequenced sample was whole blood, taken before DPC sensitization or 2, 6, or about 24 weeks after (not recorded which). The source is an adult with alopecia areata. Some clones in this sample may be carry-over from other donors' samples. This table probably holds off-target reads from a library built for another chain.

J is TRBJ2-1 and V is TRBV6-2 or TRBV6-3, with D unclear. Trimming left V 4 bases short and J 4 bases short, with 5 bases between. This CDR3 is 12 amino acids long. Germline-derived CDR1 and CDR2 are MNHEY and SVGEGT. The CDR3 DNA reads TGTGCCAGCAGTTTGGAGTACAATGAGCAGTTCTTC. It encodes CASSLEYNEQFF.

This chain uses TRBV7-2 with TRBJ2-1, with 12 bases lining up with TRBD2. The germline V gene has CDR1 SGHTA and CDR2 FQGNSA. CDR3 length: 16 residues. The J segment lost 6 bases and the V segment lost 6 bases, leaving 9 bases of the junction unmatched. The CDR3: CASRRELAGGLNEQFF. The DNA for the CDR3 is TGTGCCAGCAGACGCGAACTAGCGGGAGGACTCAATGAGCAGTTCTTC.

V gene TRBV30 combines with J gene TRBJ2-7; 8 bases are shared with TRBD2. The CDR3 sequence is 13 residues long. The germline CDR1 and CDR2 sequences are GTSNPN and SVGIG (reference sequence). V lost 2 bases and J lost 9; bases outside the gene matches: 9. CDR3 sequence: CAWSFGTRRGQYF. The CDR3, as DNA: TGTGCCTGGAGTTTCGGGACTAGACGAGGGCAGTACTTC. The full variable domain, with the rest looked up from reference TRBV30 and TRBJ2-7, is SQTIHQWPATLVQPVGSPLSLECTVEGTSNPNLYWYRQAAGRGLQLLFYSVGIGQISSEVPQNLSASRPQDRQFILSSKKLLLSDSGFYLCAWSFGTRRGQYFGPGTRLTVT.